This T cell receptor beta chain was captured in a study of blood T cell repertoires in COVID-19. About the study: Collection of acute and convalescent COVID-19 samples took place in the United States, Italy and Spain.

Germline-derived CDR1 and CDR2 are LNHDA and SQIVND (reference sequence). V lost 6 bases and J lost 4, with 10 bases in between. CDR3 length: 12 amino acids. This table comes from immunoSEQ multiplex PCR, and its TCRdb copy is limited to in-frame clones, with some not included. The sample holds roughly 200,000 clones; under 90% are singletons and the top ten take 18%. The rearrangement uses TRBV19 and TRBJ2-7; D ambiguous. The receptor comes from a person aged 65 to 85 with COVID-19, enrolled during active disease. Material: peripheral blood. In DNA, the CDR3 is TGTGCCAGTAGCAGCCCAGGTTACGAGCAGTACTTC. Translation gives CASSSPGYEQYF.